The clone carrying this TCR beta chain was detected once. This sample was taken from a study of blood T cell repertoires in COVID-19. Across the study: COVID-19 samples collected from the United States, Italy and Spain covered acute and convalescent phases. PBMCs, B-cell-depleted T cells, or T cells provided the cDNA or gDNA that made up the material.

Original data processing: Amplification from reference gene primers served as the basis for estimated nucleated cell counts. Sequencing was performed with immunoSEQ multiplex PCR; in TCRdb, only in-frame clones are kept and a portion is missing. That table gives V, J and clone size, and the DNA gave D and trimming. The sample lists over 300,000 clones, 70% to 90% seen once, with 0.95% to 1.5% in the top ten. The CDR3 runs 14 residues. Germline lookup yields CDR1 LNHDA and CDR2 SQIVND (reference sequence). The V gene is TRBV19, the J gene TRBJ2-5; no definite D call. The last part of the DNA fits TRBJ2-7 better; the J call may be wrong. This TCR was recovered from a middle-aged man with acute or convalescent COVID-19. Sequencing used peripheral blood. The CDR3 reads CASSSSSYPVEQYF. For the CDR3, the DNA is TGTGCCAGTAGTTCCTCCTCTTACCCCGTCGAGCAGTACTTC.